This T cell receptor (beta chain) was captured by sequencing in a study of cytomegalovirus exposure and HLA in healthy donors. About this clone itself: Its specificity is not known.

Points from the study as a whole: As was reported, the HLA-A and HLA-B alleles of most subjects were accurately predicted from TCR beta sequences. Most of the TCR beta V segments (in an earlier analysis) were productive either about 87% or about 30% of the time. A later analysis linked a missense DCLRE1C variant to TCR beta V- and J-gene trimming.

In nominal health when sampled, donors likely had unrecorded immune exposures nonetheless. The PCR made use of 60 Vbeta and 13 Jbeta primers. TCRdb's copy holds only in-frame clones and misses some; the assay was immunoSEQ multiplex PCR. The table has 100,000 to 150,000 clones, 81% seen once. The CDR3 totals 13 residues. CDR1 and CDR2 from the germline V gene are GTSNPN and SVGIG (reference sequence). The V gene end was trimmed by 8 bases and the J gene end by 2 bases; junction bases not matched to a gene: 6. This TCR was sampled from a man between 18 and 35 years old in good health and CMV-seronegative. V and J are TRBV30 and TRBJ1-5; 7 nucleotides match TRBD1. Sequencing input: PBMCs. CDR3 loop: CAVNRGGNQPQHF. As DNA, the CDR3 is TGTGCCGTAAACAGGGGTGGCAATCAGCCCCAGCATTTT.